Following are 26 T cell receptor beta chains from one sample sequenced in a study of blood T cell repertoires in COVID-19. The repertoire was sequenced with immunoSEQ multiplex PCR; TCRdb's copy has only in-frame clones and lacks some. Among some 190,000 clones listed, 76% were seen once. Sequenced sample: PBMCs or T cells enriched from blood (not recorded which). Receptors originate from a woman aged 45-65 years with acute COVID-19.

The rearrangement joins TRBV28 to TRBJ2-7, with D maybe TRBD2 (5 bases). The CDR3 consists of 14 residues. V lost 5 bases and J 5 bases, leaving 16 bases between the germline ends. Germline V lookup: CDR1 MDHEN, CDR2 SYDVKM. CDR3 protein: CASSPAVRVHEQYV. In nucleotides, the CDR3 is TGTGCCAGCAGTCCGGCCGTGAGGGTCCACGAGCAGTACGTC.

In its sample, this clone was seen once. The J gene is TRBJ1-1, the V gene TRBV4-2; D ambiguous. The CDR3 has 14 residues. Germline loops: CDR1 LGHNA, CDR2 YNFKEQ. V shed 0 bases and J shed 8 bases, with 13 bases lying between them. The CDR3 loop reads CASSQEWGDEEAFF. Written as DNA, the CDR3 is TGTGCCAGCAGCCAAGAATGGGGAGACGAGGAAGCTTTCTTT.

This clone was found a few times. V and J are TRBV18 and TRBJ1-6, with 7 bases aligning to TRBD1. The V gene end was trimmed by 5 bases and the J gene end by 7 bases; junction bases not matched to a gene: 5. Germline assignment: CDR1 KGHSH and CDR2 LQKENI. CDR3 size: 14 residues. The CDR3 protein is CASSNDRANSPLHF. The CDR3, as DNA: TGTGCCAGCTCAAACGACAGGGCAAATTCACCCCTCCACTTT.

The chain links TRBV9 to TRBJ1-2, with 8 bases aligning to TRBD1. The CDR3 is 15 residues long. The germline V gene has CDR1 SGDLS and CDR2 YYNGEE. V trimming: 4 bases; J trimming: 4 bases; junction bases outside the gene matches: 9. The CDR3 DNA is TGTGCCAGCAGCCCTTGGACAGGGAAAAGCTATGGCTACACCTTC. Residues: CASSPWTGKSYGYTF.

This clone was seen only once. This chain uses TRBV5-1 with TRBJ1-1; the match to TRBD1 covers 8 bases. With V trimmed by 0 bases and J by 1 base, 5 bases remained unmatched. Germline lookup yields CDR1 SGHRS and CDR2 YFSETQ. This CDR3 spans 16 amino acids. The CDR3 DNA reads TGCGCCAGCAGCTTGGGAGGACAGGGCTGGAACACTGAAGCTTTCTTT. Residues: CASSLGGQGWNTEAFF.

V gene TRBV4-2 combines with J gene TRBJ1-1; D ambiguous. CDR3 length: 16 amino acids. The V gene's germline CDR1 is LGHNA and CDR2 YNFKEQ. V lost 5 bases to trimming and J lost 1 base, with 17 bases between them. CDR3 protein: CASSSQAGQPNTEAFF. The CDR3 DNA follows: TGTGCCAGCAGCTCACAAGCGGGTCAGCCGAACACTGAAGCTTTCTTT.

The genes are TRBV7-2 and TRBJ2-7, with a weak D call TRBD2 (7 bases). Trimming cost V 5 bases and J 4 bases, with 21 bases left between them. This CDR3 spans 16 amino acids. Germline CDR1 SGHTA, CDR2 FQGNSA. CDR3 sequence reads: CASSPVGGRGGYEQYV. The CDR3 nucleotides are TGTGCCAGCAGCCCCGTGGGGGGAAGGGGGGGTTACGAGCAGTACGTC.

In DNA, the CDR3 is TGTGCCACCAGTGATCGGACAGAGGTAGTGGAGACCCAGTACTTC. Protein sequence: CATSDRTEVVETQYF. V and J are TRBV24-1 and TRBJ2-5, with D possibly TRBD1 on 6 matching bases. CDR3 size: 15 residues. Trimming pared 3 bases from V and 5 bases from J, leaving 15 bases between. CDR1 and CDR2 (germline): KGHDR, SFDVKD.

This clone turned up a few times. The chain has TRBV9 and TRBJ1-2; D is uncertain. Germline V gene lookup returns CDR1 SGDLS and CDR2 YYNGEE. The V gene lost 4 bases and the J gene lost 0 bases, with 7 bases spanning the gap. There are 13 residues in the CDR3. The CDR3 reads CASSSPPNYGYTF. The CDR3 DNA follows: TGTGCCAGCAGCAGCCCACCTAACTATGGCTACACCTTC. Filled out from reference TRBV9 and TRBJ1-2, the complete variable domain reads DSGVTQTPKHLITATGQRVTLRCSPRSGDLSVYWYQQSLDQGLQFLIQYYNGEERAKGNILERFSAQQFPDLHSELNLSSLELGDSALYFCASSSPPNYGYTFGSGTRLTVV.

The V call is TRBV30, the J call TRBJ1-5; D call uncertain. The CDR3 loop spans 13 amino acids. Germline-derived CDR1 and CDR2 are GTSNPN and SVGIG (reference sequence). The ends were cut back, 5 bases at V and 8 bases at J, with 16 bases in the middle. CDR3 in DNA: TGTGCCTGGGGCGGTTACAACGGGGAGCCCCAGCATTTT. Translation: CAWGGYNGEPQHF.

The chain is built from TRBV27 and TRBJ1-6; 8 bases line up with TRBD1. V was pared by 8 bases and J by 6 bases, with 0 bases of the junction left unmatched. This CDR3 spans 12 amino acids. From germline, CDR1 is MNHEY and CDR2 SMNVEV (reference sequence). The CDR3 region has the DNA TGTGCCAGCGGGACAGGTAATTCACCCCTCCACTTT. The encoded protein is CASGTGNSPLHF.

This chain connects TRBV10-3 to TRBJ2-5; 13 bases align to TRBD2. This CDR3 contains 14 residues. J gave up 2 bases and V 8 bases, and 2 bases lay outside the gene matches. Germline V gene lookup returns CDR1 ENHRY and CDR2 SYGVKD. The CDR3 nucleotides read TGTGCCATCGGGGGACTAGCGGGACAAGAGACCCAGTACTTC. Encoded protein: CAIGGLAGQETQYF.

V is TRBV6-2 or TRBV6-3 and J is TRBJ2-3; 8 bases are shared with TRBD1. The CDR3 spans 16 residues. The germline V gene encodes CDR1 MNHEY and CDR2 SVGEGT. V shed 6 bases and J 4 bases; nucleotides not matched to a gene: 12. For the CDR3, the DNA is TGTGCCAGCAGCCTTAACGGACAGGGTTTGGCAGATACGCAGTATTTT. The encoded protein is CASSLNGQGLADTQYF.

The genes are TRBV19 and TRBJ1-1; possibly TRBD1 for D (6 bases). The CDR3 runs 14 residues. Trimming stripped 7 bases from V and 4 bases from J, with 16 bases between. CDR1 is LNHDA, CDR2 SQIVND, per germline (reference sequence). CDR3 DNA sequence: TGTGCCAGTAACCTCCAGGGGCGCGGCACTGAAGCTTTCTTT. Translation gives CASNLQGRGTEAFF.

The chain has TRBV28 and TRBJ1-4; 7 bases are shared with TRBD1. This CDR3 has 14 residues. Germline V gene sequence: CDR1 MDHEN, CDR2 SYDVKM. Germline trimming cut 6 bases from V and 8 bases from J; bases unmatched to any gene: 9. The CDR3 region has the DNA TGTGCCAGCAGAGTTCAGGGGGTGGGCGAAAAACTGTTTTTT. The encoded protein is CASRVQGVGEKLFF.

A few counts support this clone. The chain has TRBV5-6 and TRBJ1-3, with D maybe TRBD1 (5 bases). The germline V and J ends were trimmed by 6 bases and 1 base, with 17 bases remaining between them. Germline assignment: CDR1 SGHDT and CDR2 YYEEEE. CDR3 length: 16 residues. DNA of the CDR3: TGTGCCAGCACTTTTGGGGGGTTTGGGTCTGGAAACACCATATATTTT. Protein sequence: CASTFGGFGSGNTIYF. The full variable domain, in which reference TRBV5-6 and TRBJ1-3 provide the parts outside the CDR3, is DAGVTQSPTHLIKTRGQQVTLRCSPKSGHDTVSWYQQALGQGPQFIFQYYEEEERQRGNFPDRFSGHQFPNYSSELNVNALLLGDSALYLCASTFGGFGSGNTIYFGEGSWLTVV.

This clone has only a few counts. This chain joins TRBV28 and TRBJ1-3; 10 bases are shared with TRBD1. This CDR3 spans 18 amino acids. Germline CDR1 is MDHEN and CDR2 is SYDVKM. V shed 1 base, J shed 0 bases, and the junction held 6 bases outside the gene matches. This CDR3 is CASSLSGTGVVSGNTIYF. The CDR3 DNA reads as TGTGCCAGCAGTTTATCCGGGACAGGGGTCGTCTCTGGAAACACCATATATTTT.

The V call is TRBV7-2, the J call TRBJ1-2; D unresolved. V dropped 5 bases and J dropped 7 bases, with 17 bases sitting between them. There are 14 residues in the CDR3. Germline V CDR1 and CDR2: SGHTA, FQGNSA. DNA for the CDR3: TGTGCCAGCAGCCCCTCTGACCCCCGGGGTGGCTACACCTTC. Translated: CASSPSDPRGGYTF.

The gene calls are TRBV2 and TRBJ2-5; TRBD2 matches 7 bases. This CDR3 contains 14 residues. Trimming at V came to 5 bases and at J to 0 bases, leaving 3 bases not matched to a gene. From germline, CDR1 is SNHLY and CDR2 FYNNEI. CDR3 sequence (DNA): TGTGCCAGCAGTAGCGGGGAGAACCAAGAGACCCAGTACTTC. Protein: CASSSGENQETQYF. Full variable domain (rest looked up from reference TRBV2 and TRBJ2-5): EPEVTQTPSHQVTQMGQEVILRCVPISNHLYFYWYRQILGQKVEFLVSFYNNEISEKSEIFDDQFSVERPDGSNFTLKIRSTKLEDSAMYFCASSSGENQETQYFGPGTRLLVL.

The chain uses TRBV4-3 and TRBJ2-1, with a possible D match to TRBD1 (5 bases). Germline CDR1 is LGHNA and CDR2 is YSLEER. V dropped 3 bases and J dropped 3 bases, with 21 bases sitting between them. The CDR3 covers 18 residues. In DNA, the CDR3 is TGCGCCAGCAGCCAGAAGGTAGACAGTGGTGATGTCTACAATGAGCAGTTCTTC. The encoded protein is CASSQKVDSGDVYNEQFF.

V and J are TRBV5-4 and TRBJ2-1, with 8 bases lining up with TRBD2. Germline assignment: CDR1 SGHNT and CDR2 YYREEE (reference sequence). The trim removed 4 bases at V and 5 bases at J, leaving 8 bases unmatched. The CDR3 extends over 15 amino acids. CDR3 sequence (DNA): TGTGCCAGCAGCGTCCGGGGGGGGGTAAACAATGAGCAGTTCTTC. Translation gives CASSVRGGVNNEQFF.

The chain has TRBV2 and TRBJ1-5, with 8 bases lining up with TRBD1. Losses at the gene ends were 6 bases for V and 6 bases for J; bases not matched to a gene: 4. Germline V gives CDR1 SNHLY, CDR2 FYNNEI. The CDR3 is made up of 13 amino acids. In nucleotides, the CDR3 is TGTGCCAGCAGCGGACAGGGCGGTCAGCCCCAGCATTTT. Translating it yields CASSGQGGQPQHF. Using reference TRBV2 and TRBJ1-5 for the parts outside the CDR3, the full variable domain is EPEVTQTPSHQVTQMGQEVILRCVPISNHLYFYWYRQILGQKVEFLVSFYNNEISEKSEIFDDQFSVERPDGSNFTLKIRSTKLEDSAMYFCASSGQGGQPQHFGDGTRLSIL.

The rearrangement uses TRBV27 and TRBJ2-2, with a possible D match to TRBD2 (6 bases). This CDR3 contains 14 residues. CDR1 is MNHEY and CDR2 is SMNVEV in the germline V gene (reference sequence). The germline V and J ends were trimmed by 5 bases and 6 bases, with 13 bases remaining between them. The CDR3 coding sequence is TGTGCCAGCAGTCCCCTTCGGGGGTCCGGGGAGCTGTTTTTT. Amino acid sequence: CASSPLRGSGELFF.

The CDR3 DNA follows: TGCGCCAGCAGTGAAAGCAGGTTGGGTAACAATCAGCCCCAGCATTTT. Translated: CASSESRLGNNQPQHF. The chain carries TRBV10-1 and TRBJ1-5; D is undetermined. Looked up from germline, CDR1 is WNHNN and CDR2 is SYGVQD (reference sequence). There are 16 residues in the CDR3. Trimming removed 3 bases from V and 3 bases from J, with 15 bases in between.

This rearrangement joins TRBV19 to TRBJ2-3; the D is unclear. This CDR3 is built from 12 residues. Germline CDR1 and CDR2: LNHDA and SQIVND (reference sequence). V was trimmed by 7 bases and J by 6 bases, leaving 11 bases between them. The DNA for the CDR3 is TGTGCCAGTACCGATGGGCCGGATACGCAGTATTTT. This translates into CASTDGPDTQYF.

This clone has just one count. The chain combines TRBV6-5 with TRBJ2-2, with 7 bases aligning to TRBD1. With V trimmed by 6 bases and J by 4 bases, 5 bases remained unmatched. Germline lookup yields CDR1 MNHEY and CDR2 SVGAGI. This CDR3 is 14 amino acids long. The CDR3 nucleotides read TGTGCCAGCAGGCTCACAGGGGCCACCGGGGAGCTGTTTTTT. It yields the protein CASRLTGATGELFF.